Following are 19 T cell receptor beta chains from one sample sequenced in a study of shared clonotypes between healthy human individuals (dated by TCRdb to 2018 to 2020). The library was obtained by the immunoSEQ multiplex PCR assay. Drawn from immuneACCESS, this table holds only the in-frame rearrangements with V and J called that TCRdb kept. Clones are partly lost; checked studies trace under half to an unresolved V gene and leave the rest unexplained. The sample table holds about 2.4 million clones, of which 90% to 95% were seen once. The top ten constitute around 0.4% of the sample. Sample: naive CD4+ T cells from PBMCs. The cell subset or site label, as the study defines it: CD45RA+ positively selected. The source of these receptors is a man aged 18 to 35 in good health. Some clones in this sample may be carry-over from other donors' samples.

V usage is TRBV19 and J usage is TRBJ2-7; 7 bases are a match to TRBD2. The V gene's germline CDR1 is LNHDA and CDR2 SQIVND (reference sequence). This CDR3 contains 16 residues. After removal of 3 bases from V and 4 bases from J, the junction contained 12 bases not matched to a gene. The CDR3 sequence is CASSIFSGASRYEQYF. The CDR3 bases are TGTGCCAGTAGTATTTTCAGCGGGGCTAGTCGATACGAGCAGTACTTC.

The chain links TRBV28 to TRBJ2-1, with 12 bases that match TRBD2. The ends lost 5 bases at V and 9 bases at J; junction bases unmatched: 8. Germline values: CDR1 MDHEN, CDR2 SYDVKM. The CDR3 has 15 residues. CDR3 protein: CASSTSGRLVGEQFF. The CDR3 region has the DNA TGTGCCAGCAGTACTAGCGGGAGGCTGGTCGGTGAGCAGTTCTTC.

This clone has just one count. The chain uses TRBV18 and TRBJ2-3, with 10 bases lining up with TRBD2. The CDR3 spans 14 residues. CDR1 is KGHSH, CDR2 LQKENI, per germline. Trimming removed 6 bases from V and 5 bases from J; junction bases left unmatched: 5. The CDR3 reads CASSPIAGGDTQYF. The DNA of the CDR3 is TGTGCCAGCTCCCCGATAGCGGGAGGAGATACGCAGTATTTT.

The J gene is TRBJ2-3, the V gene TRBV4-1; TRBD1 or TRBD2 may be the D gene (5 bases each). Trimming pared 7 bases from V and 0 bases from J, leaving 14 bases between. The germline gives CDR1 MGHRA, CDR2 YSYEKL. This CDR3 is 15 amino acids long. In nucleotides, the CDR3 is TGCGCCAGCACCGCATCGGGGCCCAGCACAGATACGCAGTATTTT. This translates into CASTASGPSTDTQYF.

CDR3 nucleotide sequence: TGCGCCAGCAGCCAAGAGCAGAGGGACAGCCGCACTAGCTATGGCTACACCTTC. Translation: CASSQEQRDSRTSYGYTF. This chain links TRBV4-1 with TRBJ1-2, with 7 nucleotides matching TRBD1. Germline V lookup: CDR1 MGHRA, CDR2 YSYEKL. This CDR3 contains 18 residues. Unmatched junction bases numbered 14, after V lost 0 bases and J lost 4 bases.

This clone was recorded only once. The sample contains more than one DNA sequence encoding this CDR3. The V gene is TRBV5-1, the J gene TRBJ2-7; TRBD1 matches at 7 bases. The CDR3 consists of 14 residues. The V and J ends lost 0 bases and 6 bases, in that order; junction bases with no gene match: 6. Germline V gene sequence: CDR1 SGHRS, CDR2 YFSETQ. DNA for the CDR3: TGCGCCAGCAGCTTGGGACAGGGAATCGGCGAGCAGTACTTC. This gives the protein CASSLGQGIGEQYF.

The chain has TRBV28 and TRBJ2-5, with TRBD1 matching 7 bases. The DNA matches TRBJ2-7 better at its end, which makes the J call doubtful. The CDR3 length is 16 residues. Germline V gene lookup returns CDR1 MDHEN and CDR2 SYDVKM. The CDR3 protein is CASGRQGRLTSYEQYF. The CDR3 DNA sequence: TGTGCCAGCGGCCGACAGGGTCGTTTAACGTCCTACGAGCAGTACTTC.

The DNA for the CDR3 is TGTGCCAGCCGACAGGGAGCCAAAAACATTCAGTACTTC. Translated, it gives CASRQGAKNIQYF. The chain uses TRBV25-1 and TRBJ2-4; TRBD1 agrees at 7 bases. CDR1 and CDR2 from the germline V gene are MGHDK and SYGVNS. The V segment lost 8 bases and the J segment 0 bases; nucleotides outside the gene matches: 1. This CDR3 contains 13 residues.

A few counts support this clone. The chain combines TRBV7-2 with TRBJ2-2; D not certain. The CDR3 consists of 17 residues. CDR1 SGHTA and CDR2 FQGNSA come from the germline V gene. The V gene lost 4 bases and the J gene lost 5 bases, with 20 bases spanning the gap. The CDR3 here is CASSSDGLLVRTGELFF. DNA for the CDR3: TGTGCCAGCAGCTCCGATGGTCTGTTAGTTCGGACCGGGGAGCTGTTTTTT.

The V call is TRBV4-3, the J call TRBJ2-5; TRBD1 might be the D (5 bases). Germline-derived CDR1 and CDR2 are LGHNA and YSLEER. The ends were cut back, 3 bases at V and 4 bases at J, with 21 bases in the middle. This CDR3 region has 17 residues. The CDR3 DNA sequence: TGCGCCAGCAGCCACACCAAGAACAGTGGAAGGGGAGAGACCCAGTACTTC. It encodes CASSHTKNSGRGETQYF.

The rearrangement uses TRBV28 and TRBJ2-5; D may be TRBD2 (5 bases). The CDR3 length is 15 residues. From germline, CDR1 is MDHEN and CDR2 SYDVKM. The germline V and J ends were trimmed by 7 bases and 5 bases, with 20 bases remaining between them. Here the CDR3 DNA reads TGTGCCAGCACCCCGGGCGGAGCGGTCGGGGAGACCCAGTACTTC. It yields the protein CASTPGGAVGETQYF.

V is TRBV12-5 and J is TRBJ2-5, with no clear D. Germline V gene lookup returns CDR1 LGHNT and CDR2 FRNRAP. CDR3 size: 13 residues. V dropped 6 bases and J dropped 4 bases, with 12 bases sitting between them. CDR3 amino acids: CASGRETLETQYF. The CDR3 nucleotides are TGTGCTAGTGGCCGAGAGACTCTAGAGACCCAGTACTTC.

The chain links TRBV21-1 to TRBJ1-5. TRBV21-1 is a pseudogene. This CDR3 spans 19 amino acids. CDR3 coding DNA: TGTGCCAGCAGCAAAGGGGAGCATGGCGGGAGAGATAGCAATCAGCCCCAGCATTTT. Residues: CASSKGEHGGRDSNQPQHF.

V and J are TRBV6-4 and TRBJ2-1; no firm D call. The germline V and J ends were trimmed by 10 bases and 5 bases, with 9 bases remaining between them. The CDR3 has 11 amino acids. Germline CDR1 MRHNA, CDR2 SNTAGT. CDR3 amino acids: CATSFDNEQFF. The CDR3 bases are TGTGCCACCAGCTTTGACAATGAGCAGTTCTTC.

This chain's CDR3 is CASTARAGVNTGELFF. CDR3 nucleotide sequence: TGTGCCAGCACCGCCAGGGCGGGAGTGAACACCGGGGAGCTGTTTTTT. The V gene is TRBV28, the J gene TRBJ2-2; 7 bases are shared with TRBD2. Per germline, CDR1 MDHEN and CDR2 SYDVKM. Trimming removed 7 bases from V and 1 base from J; junction bases left unmatched: 9. This CDR3 contains 16 residues. Complete variable domain (other parts from reference TRBV28 and TRBJ2-2): DVKVTQSSRYLVKRTGEKVFLECVQDMDHENMFWYRQDPGLGLRLIYFSYDVKMKEKGDIPEGYSVSREKKERFSLILESASTNQTSMYLCASTARAGVNTGELFFGEGSRLTVL.

The chain is built from TRBV7-3 and TRBJ2-2; 9 bases line up with TRBD1. From germline, CDR1 is SGHTA and CDR2 FQGTGA. The CDR3 sequence is 16 residues long. With V trimmed by 0 bases and J by 6 bases, 5 bases remained unmatched. The DNA for the CDR3 is TGTGCCAGCAGCTTAACTTCCGGGACAGGGTCCGGGGAGCTGTTTTTT. It codes for CASSLTSGTGSGELFF.

As for this clone: Other DNA sequences from this sample encode an identical CDR3 as well. The chain is built from TRBV4-2 and TRBJ2-7; TRBD1 matches 10 bases. The CDR3 consists of 13 residues. Germline V lookup: CDR1 LGHNA, CDR2 YNFKEQ. Germline trimming cut 4 bases from V and 4 bases from J; bases unmatched to any gene: 1. This CDR3 is CASSRDRGYEQYF. The DNA for the CDR3 is TGTGCCAGCAGCCGGGACAGGGGATACGAGCAGTACTTC.

The chain uses TRBV4-1 and TRBJ2-5; 7 bases are a match to TRBD1. The CDR3 runs to 15 residues. J gave up 4 bases and V 1 base, and 6 bases lay outside the gene matches. CDR1 and CDR2 (germline): MGHRA, YSYEKL. The CDR3 coding sequence is TGCGCCAGCAGCCAAGCGTCAGGGGGTTTAGAGACCCAGTACTTC. This translates into CASSQASGGLETQYF.

This clone turned up a few times. The chain couples TRBV5-1 to TRBJ1-4; D uncertain. The CDR3 loop spans 16 amino acids. The germline CDR1 and CDR2 sequences are SGHRS and YFSETQ. V was trimmed by 2 bases and J by 2 bases, leaving 13 bases between them. CDR3 coding DNA: TGCGCCAGCAGCTTAGATCCGAGAGGTACTAATGAAAAACTGTTTTTT. Amino acids: CASSLDPRGTNEKLFF.